Shown below are 19 T cell receptor beta chains from a single sample sequenced in a study of T-cell reconstitution after alpha-beta-depleted transplantation in children. Preparation of the TCRbeta library involved a method that used unique molecular identifiers. TCRdb reprocessed the PCR reads with MiXCR, giving one entry per CDR3 protein. There are just under 550,000 distinct CDR3 sequences in the sample; approximately 16% occur only once, and 2.5% to 4% lies in the top ten. Here the sequenced sample was PBMCs from the stem cell graft donor, taken from the stem cell graft. The receptors shown here come from a human donor who donated a stem cell graft to a child with acute lymphoblastic leukemia.

The chain is built from TRBV20-1 and TRBJ2-7, with D hard to call. This CDR3 is built from 10 residues. Germline CDR1 reads DFQATT; CDR2 reads SNEGSKA (reference sequence). Trimming stripped 6 bases from V and 5 bases from J, with 8 bases between. The CDR3 DNA reads as TGCAGTGCCAACCTTGACGAGCAGTACTTC. Amino acid sequence: CSANLDEQYF.

In this sample, this clonotype turned up a few times. The gene calls are TRBV6-5 and TRBJ1-4, with D hard to call. Per germline, CDR1 MNHEY and CDR2 SVGAGI. V lost 4 bases to trimming and J lost 8 bases, with 11 bases between them. The CDR3 totals 13 residues. The CDR3 DNA sequence: TGTGCCAGCAGTTCCCCACCGGGGGAAAAACTGTTTTTT. Protein product: CASSSPPGEKLFF.

The genes are TRBV5-5 and TRBJ2-1; D tentatively reads TRBD1 or TRBD2 (5 bases each). The germline V gene has CDR1 SGHKS and CDR2 YYEKEE (reference sequence). This CDR3 contains 15 residues. Trimming removed 2 bases at V and 8 bases at J, with 17 bases between. Here the CDR3 reads CASSLEVHGGYEQFF. The CDR3 nucleotides are TGTGCCAGCAGCTTAGAGGTCCATGGGGGATATGAGCAGTTCTTC.

The V and J genes are TRBV12-3 or TRBV12-4 and TRBJ2-2; 14 bases are a match to TRBD2. The ends lost 7 bases at V and 7 bases at J; junction bases unmatched: 8. This CDR3 has 16 residues. The CDR3 reads CASTPGLAGVHGELFF. The CDR3 DNA reads TGTGCCAGCACCCCGGGACTAGCGGGAGTTCACGGGGAGCTGTTTTTT.

This clonotype was seen many times. V gene TRBV6-5 combines with J gene TRBJ2-7; a weak D match, TRBD1 (7 bases). This CDR3 spans 14 amino acids. Germline loops: CDR1 MNHEY, CDR2 SVGAGI. V was trimmed by 2 bases and J by 3 bases, leaving 11 bases between them. The CDR3 loop reads CASSYGQGGYEQYF. The DNA of the CDR3 is TGTGCCAGCAGTTACGGGCAGGGGGGCTACGAGCAGTACTTC.

This clonotype was picked up a small number of times. This chain joins TRBV15 and TRBJ2-7; D is uncertain. This CDR3 region has 12 residues. Looked up from germline, CDR1 is LNHNV and CDR2 is YYDKDF (reference sequence). Trimming shortened V by 1 base and J by 3 bases, and 4 bases separated the two germline ends. CDR3 loop: CATSRAGYEQYF. DNA for the CDR3: TGTGCCACCAGCAGAGCAGGCTACGAGCAGTACTTC.

This clonotype has at least ten counts. The genes are TRBV5-5 and TRBJ2-7; possibly TRBD2 for D (5 bases). The V gene lost 5 bases and the J gene lost 3 bases, with 9 bases spanning the gap. CDR1 is SGHKS, CDR2 YYEKEE, per germline (reference sequence). This CDR3 spans 12 amino acids. CDR3 region: CASSPGYYEQYF. CDR3 nucleotides: TGTGCCAGCAGTCCGGGATACTACGAGCAGTACTTC.

This clonotype came up once. This chain links TRBV10-3 with TRBJ2-2; TRBD2 matches at 7 bases. The CDR3 is 18 amino acids. The V and J ends lost 6 bases and 1 base, in that order; junction bases with no gene match: 14. From germline, CDR1 is ENHRY and CDR2 SYGVKD. DNA for the CDR3: TGTGCCATCAGCCCGGGACTACCGGGAGGTAGGAACACCGGGGAGCTGTTTTTT. It specifies CAISPGLPGGRNTGELFF.

This clonotype was counted between two and nine times. The chain joins TRBV28 to TRBJ2-7, with D unclear. The V end was cut by 6 bases, the J end by 4 bases, with 13 bases between. Germline loops: CDR1 MDHEN, CDR2 SYDVKM. This CDR3 has 13 amino acids. CDR3 bases: TGTGCCAGCAGGAGACATGACGGGTACGAGCAGTACTTC. Its protein product is CASRRHDGYEQYF.

This clonotype showed up many times. The genes are TRBV29-1 and TRBJ2-3; maybe TRBD2 (5 bases). This CDR3 region has 16 residues. The V gene lost 4 bases and the J gene lost 5 bases, with 22 bases spanning the gap. Germline-derived CDR1 and CDR2 are SQVTM and ANQGSEA. CDR3 region: CSVGKIRGEGKDTQYF. The CDR3 DNA follows: TGCAGCGTTGGGAAGATTCGGGGAGAGGGAAAAGATACGCAGTATTTT.

The chain recombines TRBV20-1 with TRBJ1-1; tentatively, D is TRBD1 (5 bases). The CDR3 loop spans 13 amino acids. The germline V and J ends were trimmed by 0 bases and 4 bases, with 9 bases remaining between them. Germline lookup yields CDR1 DFQATT and CDR2 SNEGSKA (reference sequence). In DNA, the CDR3 is TGCAGTGCTAGAGATTGGGGCGGCACTGAAGCTTTCTTT. It translates to CSARDWGGTEAFF.

In its sample, this clonotype was seen a few times. The chain uses TRBV6-5 and TRBJ2-1; the match to TRBD1 covers 8 bases. This CDR3 is built from 15 residues. V was pared by 7 bases and J by 2 bases, with 7 bases of the junction left unmatched. Germline V gene data show CDR1 as MNHEY and CDR2 as SVGAGI. CDR3 amino acids: CASKNDRGPYNEQFF. As DNA, the CDR3 is TGTGCCAGCAAGAATGACAGGGGTCCCTACAATGAGCAGTTCTTC.

The J gene is TRBJ2-1, the V gene TRBV20-1; D uncertain. Trimming pared 3 bases from V and 0 bases from J, leaving 15 bases between. Germline-derived CDR1 and CDR2 are DFQATT and SNEGSKA (reference sequence). The CDR3 contains 16 residues. The CDR3 region is CSASVIMTSSYNEQFF. In nucleotides, the CDR3 is TGCAGTGCTAGCGTGATTATGACGTCCTCCTACAATGAGCAGTTCTTC.

This rearrangement joins TRBV5-1 to TRBJ2-5; no clear D gene. The CDR3 sequence is 18 residues long. V was cut by 1 base and J by 0 bases, with 19 bases left in between. Per the germline V gene, CDR1 is SGHRS and CDR2 is YFSETQ. CDR3 bases: TGCGCCAGCAGCTTGTACCTGGGGTCCAGAATAAACCAAGAGACCCAGTACTTC. This codes for CASSLYLGSRINQETQYF.

This clonotype was seen a few times. The V call is TRBV7-9, the J call TRBJ2-2; D is ambiguous. Trimming cost V 2 bases and J 9 bases, with 4 bases left between them. The germline CDR1 and CDR2 sequences are SEHNR and FQNEAQ (reference sequence). The CDR3 extends over 11 amino acids. CDR3 region: CASSLPRELFF. CDR3 DNA sequence: TGTGCCAGCAGCTTACCCAGGGAGCTGTTTTTT.

The chain couples TRBV5-1 to TRBJ2-1; 8 nucleotides agree with TRBD2. The CDR3 runs to 16 residues. Unmatched junction bases numbered 4, after V lost 2 bases and J lost 0 bases. Germline V gives CDR1 SGHRS, CDR2 YFSETQ. The chain's CDR3 is CASSFTGGSSYNEQFF. The CDR3 region has the DNA TGCGCCAGCAGCTTCACGGGAGGGAGCTCCTACAATGAGCAGTTCTTC.

The table lists this clonotype with a few counts. This CDR3 is CASSLGGTGKGYTF. Written as DNA, the CDR3 is TGTGCCAGCAGCTTAGGGGGGACAGGGAAGGGCTACACCTTC. This chain links TRBV7-9 with TRBJ1-2, with 9 bases fitting TRBD1. The germline CDR1 and CDR2 sequences are SEHNR and FQNEAQ (reference sequence). This CDR3 comprises 14 residues. Trimming at V came to 1 base and at J to 8 bases, leaving 5 bases not matched to a gene.

V is TRBV5-1 and J is TRBJ1-4, with D tentatively TRBD1 (6 bases). The CDR3 loop spans 15 amino acids. Trimming took off 4 bases at V and 8 bases at J, with 18 bases between the two ends. Germline CDR1 and CDR2: SGHRS and YFSETQ. CDR3 in amino acids: CASSPKMGGPEKLFF. The CDR3 DNA reads as TGCGCCAGCAGCCCGAAGATGGGGGGGCCAGAAAAACTGTTTTTT.

This clonotype was detected a few times. This chain joins TRBV5-1 and TRBJ2-3, with a possible D match to TRBD2 (6 bases). From germline, CDR1 is SGHRS and CDR2 YFSETQ. This CDR3 is 14 amino acids long. The V and J ends lost 0 bases and 4 bases respectively, with 9 bases between them. The CDR3 reads CASSLGGVPDTQYF. The CDR3 nucleotides are TGCGCCAGCAGCTTGGGGGGGGTTCCAGATACGCAGTATTTT.